This T cell receptor beta chain was retrieved from a study of blood T cell repertoires in COVID-19. Produced via immunoSEQ multiplex PCR; TCRdb's table is partial and in-frame only. The sample consists of around 300,000 clones, approximately 90% of them appearing once. The material sequenced was PBMCs or T cells enriched from blood (not recorded which). This clonotype was sampled from a woman aged 25 to 39 who had recovered from COVID-19.

The CDR3 region has the DNA TGTGCCAGCAGTAACCGGGACTTCTACAATGAGCAGTTCTTC. Translation gives CASSNRDFYNEQFF. J is TRBJ2-1 and V is TRBV6-5; TRBD2 is a possible D gene (6 bases). The germline V gene has CDR1 MNHEY and CDR2 SVGAGI. CDR3 size: 14 residues. Trimming shortened V by 5 bases and J by 3 bases, and 11 bases separated the two germline ends.